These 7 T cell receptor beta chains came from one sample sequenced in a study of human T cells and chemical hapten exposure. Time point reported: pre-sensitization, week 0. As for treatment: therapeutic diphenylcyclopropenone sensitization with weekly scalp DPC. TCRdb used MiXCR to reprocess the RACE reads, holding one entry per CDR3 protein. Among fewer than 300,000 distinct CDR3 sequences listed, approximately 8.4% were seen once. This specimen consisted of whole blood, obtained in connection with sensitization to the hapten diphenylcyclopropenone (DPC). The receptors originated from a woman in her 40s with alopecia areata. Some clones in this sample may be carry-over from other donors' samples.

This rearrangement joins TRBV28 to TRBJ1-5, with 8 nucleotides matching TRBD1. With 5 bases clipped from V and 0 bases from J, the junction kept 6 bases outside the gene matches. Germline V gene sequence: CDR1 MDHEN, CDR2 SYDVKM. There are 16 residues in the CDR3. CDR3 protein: CASSRDRTDSNQPQHF. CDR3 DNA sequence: TGTGCCAGCAGTCGGGACAGGACGGATAGCAATCAGCCCCAGCATTTT. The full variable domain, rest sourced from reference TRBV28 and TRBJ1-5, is DVKVTQSSRYLVKRTGEKVFLECVQDMDHENMFWYRQDPGLGLRLIYFSYDVKMKEKGDIPEGYSVSREKKERFSLILESASTNQTSMYLCASSRDRTDSNQPQHFGDGTRLSIL.

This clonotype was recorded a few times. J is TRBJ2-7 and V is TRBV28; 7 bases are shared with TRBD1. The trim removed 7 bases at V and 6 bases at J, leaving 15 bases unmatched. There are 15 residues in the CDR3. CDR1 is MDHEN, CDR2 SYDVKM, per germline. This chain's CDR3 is CASNLNTGVAGEQYF. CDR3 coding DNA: TGTGCCAGCAACCTTAACACAGGGGTTGCTGGCGAGCAGTACTTC.

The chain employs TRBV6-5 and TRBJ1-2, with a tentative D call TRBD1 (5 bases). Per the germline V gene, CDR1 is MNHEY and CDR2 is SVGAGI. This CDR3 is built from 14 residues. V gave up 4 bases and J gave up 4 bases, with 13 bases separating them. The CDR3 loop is CASSSSRAGYGYTF. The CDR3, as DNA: TGTGCCAGCAGTTCTTCCAGGGCGGGCTATGGCTACACCTTC.

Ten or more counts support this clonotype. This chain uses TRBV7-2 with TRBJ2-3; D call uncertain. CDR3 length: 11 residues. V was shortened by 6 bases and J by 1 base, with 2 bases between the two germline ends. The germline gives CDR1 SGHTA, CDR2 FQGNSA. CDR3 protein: CASSRTDTQYF. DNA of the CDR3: TGTGCCAGCAGTCGCACAGATACGCAGTATTTT.

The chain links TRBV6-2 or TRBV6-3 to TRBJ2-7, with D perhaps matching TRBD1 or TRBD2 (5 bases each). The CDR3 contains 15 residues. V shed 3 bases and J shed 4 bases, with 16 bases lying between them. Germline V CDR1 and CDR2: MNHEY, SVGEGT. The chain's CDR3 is CASSYAGTAAYEQYF. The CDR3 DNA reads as TGTGCCAGCAGTTATGCCGGGACCGCCGCGTACGAGCAGTACTTC.

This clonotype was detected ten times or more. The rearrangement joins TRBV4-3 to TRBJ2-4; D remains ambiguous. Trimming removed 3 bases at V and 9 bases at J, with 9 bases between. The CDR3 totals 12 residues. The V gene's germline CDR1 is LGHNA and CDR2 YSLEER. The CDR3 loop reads CASSHLRRIQYF. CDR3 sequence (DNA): TGCGCCAGCAGCCACCTCCGTCGCATTCAGTACTTC.

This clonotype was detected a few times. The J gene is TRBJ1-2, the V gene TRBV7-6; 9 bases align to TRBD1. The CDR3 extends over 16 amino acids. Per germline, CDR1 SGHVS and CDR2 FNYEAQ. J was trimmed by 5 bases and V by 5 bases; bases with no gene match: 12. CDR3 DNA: TGTGCCAGCAGCCCCATGGCGGGACAGGGCCATTATGGCTACACCTTC. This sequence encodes CASSPMAGQGHYGYTF.